The clone carrying this T cell receptor beta chain was counted many times. The antigen remains unidentified. Relative to the germline gene, one junction end is altered; a read error may explain this. Time point here: longitudinal time-point 1 (baseline). This specimen belongs to a study of neurological immune-mediated disorders. The CDR3 has 12 residues. The germline V gene encodes CDR1 DFQATT and CDR2 SNEGSKA (reference sequence). Study findings and constraints: Across subjects, no CDR3 amino acid sequence appeared in expanded clones of more than one subject, a finding that suggested private repertoires in all groups.

MiXCR, run by TCRdb on the 5' RACE reads, gives a single entry per CDR3 protein. The sample consists of about 57,000 distinct CDR3 sequences, over 8.5% of them appearing once. The TCR sequence derives from a male donor with HTLV-1-associated myelopathy (HAM/TSP). The chain uses TRBV20-1 and TRBJ2-7, with 10 nucleotides matching TRBD2. Sequenced: PBMCs. This CDR3 is CSTSGTWGEQYF. The CDR3 DNA reads as TGTTCTACTAGCGGGACCTGGGGGGAGCAGTACTTC.